This T cell receptor (beta chain) was recorded in a study of shared clonotypes between healthy human individuals. General study points: Sharing of clonotypes among donors was expected to vary with sequencing depth.

As to this clone: Its matching antigen is unknown.

Only in-frame clones appear in the TCRdb table, and some are missing; sequencing was by immunoSEQ multiplex PCR. The repertoire holds around 510,000 clones, with more than 95% as singletons. Germline CDR1 ENHRY, CDR2 SYGVKD. The CDR3 spans 13 residues. Specimen: naive CD4+ T cells sorted from blood. The subset denotes: CD45RA+ positively selected. V is TRBV10-3 and J is TRBJ2-5, with D uncertain. The J call may be faulty, since TRBJ2-7 better matches the DNA end. This TCR came from a woman in her twenties or thirties in good health. The CDR3 DNA follows: TGTGCCATCAGTGAGTTACATATCTACGAGCAGTACTTC. Protein product: CAISELHIYEQYF.